These 6 T cell receptor beta chains originate from one sample sequenced in a study of T cells after yellow fever vaccination. Each CDR3 protein is one row after TCRdb ran MiXCR on the 5' RACE reads. The table has about 340,000 distinct CDR3 sequences, about an eighth seen once. Sample: CD4+ T cells sorted from PBMCs, taken 15 days after the yellow fever booster vaccination. The receptors stem from a man aged 18 to 30 who received the YFV17D yellow fever vaccine.

The rearrangement links TRBV5-6 to TRBJ2-5, with D possibly being TRBD2 (6 bases). CDR1 is SGHDT and CDR2 is YYEEEE in the germline V gene. The CDR3 runs 14 residues. The germline V and J ends were trimmed by 4 bases and 1 base, with 11 bases remaining between them. The CDR3 bases are TGTGCCAGCAGCCGGACGCGGGGCCAAGAGACCCAGTACTTC. Its protein is CASSRTRGQETQYF.

The genes are TRBV7-6 and TRBJ1-5; TRBD1 agrees at 10 bases. Germline loops: CDR1 SGHVS, CDR2 FNYEAQ. This CDR3 spans 19 amino acids. V shed 3 bases and J 1 base; nucleotides not matched to a gene: 12. CDR3 nucleotide sequence: TGTGCCAGCAGCTTCGAGTCCGGGACAGGGGACGGGAGCAATCAGCCCCAGCATTTT. It is translated as CASSFESGTGDGSNQPQHF.

In its sample, this clonotype was seen a few times. The chain uses TRBV5-1 and TRBJ1-2, with D possibly TRBD1 on 5 matching bases. V was clipped by 0 bases and J by 6 bases, with 15 bases between them. The CDR3 consists of 15 residues. Germline V gives CDR1 SGHRS, CDR2 YFSETQ. CDR3 coding DNA: TGCGCCAGCAGCTTGGTGCAGGGTGACTATAATGGCTACACCTTC. It yields the protein CASSLVQGDYNGYTF.

The rearrangement joins TRBV19 to TRBJ1-2; D unclear. The CDR3 sequence is 13 residues long. V lost 5 bases, J lost 7 bases, and 14 bases lay in between. Germline V CDR1 and CDR2: LNHDA, SQIVND (reference sequence). CDR3 sequence (DNA): TGTGCCAGTAGTGTGACGGCTGCGCCTGGCTACACCTTC. The encoded protein is CASSVTAAPGYTF.

The table lists this clonotype with many counts. The V call is TRBV20-1, the J call TRBJ1-1; D is perhaps TRBD1 (5 bases). The ends were cut back, 0 bases at V and 11 bases at J, with 16 bases in the middle. The CDR3 consists of 13 residues. The germline V gene has CDR1 DFQATT and CDR2 SNEGSKA (reference sequence). CDR3 amino acids: CSARDRGEGKAFF. The CDR3 region has the DNA TGCAGTGCTAGAGATAGGGGCGAGGGCAAGGCTTTCTTT.

As concerns this clonotype: At one end the junction does not follow the germline gene, possibly because of a read error. This sequence joins TRBV3-1 and TRBJ2-1, with D unresolved. Germline lookup yields CDR1 LGHDT and CDR2 YNNKEL (reference sequence). The CDR3 is made up of 17 amino acids. This chain's CDR3 is CASSQLPTLRPYNDLVF. The CDR3 DNA is TGTGCCAGCAGCCAGCTACCGACCTTACGACCTTACAATGATTTGGTCTTC.